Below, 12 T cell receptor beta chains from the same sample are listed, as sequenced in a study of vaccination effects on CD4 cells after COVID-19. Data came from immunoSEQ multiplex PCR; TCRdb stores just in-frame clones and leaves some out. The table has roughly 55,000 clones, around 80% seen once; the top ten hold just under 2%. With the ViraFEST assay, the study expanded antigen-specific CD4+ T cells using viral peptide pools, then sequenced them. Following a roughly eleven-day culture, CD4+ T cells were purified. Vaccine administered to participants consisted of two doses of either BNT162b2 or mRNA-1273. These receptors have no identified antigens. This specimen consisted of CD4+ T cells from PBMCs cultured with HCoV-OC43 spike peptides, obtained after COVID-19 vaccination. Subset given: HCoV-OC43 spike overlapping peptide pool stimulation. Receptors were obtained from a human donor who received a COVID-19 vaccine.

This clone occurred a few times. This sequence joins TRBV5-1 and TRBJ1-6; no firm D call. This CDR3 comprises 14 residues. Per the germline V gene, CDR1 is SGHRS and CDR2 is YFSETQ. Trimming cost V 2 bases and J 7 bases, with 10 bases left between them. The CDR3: CASSLITANSPLHF. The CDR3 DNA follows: TGCGCCAGCAGCTTAATCACAGCCAATTCACCCCTCCACTTT.

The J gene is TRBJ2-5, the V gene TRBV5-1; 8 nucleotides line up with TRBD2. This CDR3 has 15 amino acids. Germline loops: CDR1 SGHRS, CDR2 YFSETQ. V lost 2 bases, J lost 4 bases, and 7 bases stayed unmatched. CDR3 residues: CASSFLSGGGETQYF. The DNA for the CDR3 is TGCGCCAGCAGCTTTCTGAGCGGGGGTGGAGAGACCCAGTACTTC.

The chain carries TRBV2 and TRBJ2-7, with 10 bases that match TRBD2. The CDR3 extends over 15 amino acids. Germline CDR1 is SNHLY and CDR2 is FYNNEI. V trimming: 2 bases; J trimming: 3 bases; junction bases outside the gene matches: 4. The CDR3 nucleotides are TGTGCCAGCAGTGAATTACTAGCGGGGAACTACGAGCAGTACGTC. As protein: CASSELLAGNYEQYV.

Here the CDR3 reads CASSPALGTGDEKLFF. The CDR3 DNA reads TGTGCCAGTAGTCCAGCCCTCGGGACAGGGGATGAAAAACTGTTTTTT. The chain employs TRBV19 and TRBJ1-4; TRBD1 agrees at 10 bases. The CDR3 contains 16 residues. From germline, CDR1 is LNHDA and CDR2 SQIVND (reference sequence). With 5 bases clipped from V and 6 bases from J, the junction kept 9 bases outside the gene matches. The whole variable domain, remainder taken from reference TRBV19 and TRBJ1-4, is DGGITQSPKYLFRKEGQNVTLSCEQNLNHDAMYWYRQDPGQGLRLIYYSQIVNDFQKGDIAEGYSVSREKKESFPLTVTSAQKNPTAFYLCASSPALGTGDEKLFFGSGTQLSVL.

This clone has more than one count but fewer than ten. CDR3 DNA sequence: TGTGCCACCAGTGACCCCTCTGGGGCCAACGTCCTGACTTTC. It translates to CATSDPSGANVLTF. The chain links TRBV24-1 to TRBJ2-6; unclear D gene. The CDR3 contains 14 residues. Germline CDR1 and CDR2: KGHDR and SFDVKD. Trimming removed 4 bases at V and 0 bases at J, with 3 bases between.

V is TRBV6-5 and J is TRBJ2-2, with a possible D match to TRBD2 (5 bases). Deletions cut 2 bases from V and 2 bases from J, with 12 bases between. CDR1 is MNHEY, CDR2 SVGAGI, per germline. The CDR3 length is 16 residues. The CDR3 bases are TGTGCCAGCAGTTACGAGGGCAGGTTAAACACCGGGGAGCTGTTTTTT. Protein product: CASSYEGRLNTGELFF.

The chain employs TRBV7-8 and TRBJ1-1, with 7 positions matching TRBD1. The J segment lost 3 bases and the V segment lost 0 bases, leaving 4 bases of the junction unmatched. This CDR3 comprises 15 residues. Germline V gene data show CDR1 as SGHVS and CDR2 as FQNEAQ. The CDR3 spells CASSLATGRDTEAFF. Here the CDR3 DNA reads TGTGCCAGCAGCTTAGCGACAGGGAGGGACACTGAAGCTTTCTTT.

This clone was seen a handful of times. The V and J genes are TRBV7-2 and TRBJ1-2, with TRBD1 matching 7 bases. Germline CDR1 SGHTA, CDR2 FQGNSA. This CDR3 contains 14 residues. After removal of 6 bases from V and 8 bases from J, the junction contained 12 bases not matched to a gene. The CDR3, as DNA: TGTGCCAGCAGTCCCGACAGGGACCGGCGGGGCTACACCTTC. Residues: CASSPDRDRRGYTF.

CDR3 protein: CASSPRWAVGNQPQHF. The CDR3 coding sequence is TGCGCCAGCAGCCCGCGCTGGGCGGTAGGCAATCAGCCCCAGCATTTT. The V gene is TRBV4-1, the J gene TRBJ1-5, with unresolved D. Trimming left V 4 bases short and J 2 bases short, with 15 bases between. This CDR3 has 16 amino acids. Germline-derived CDR1 and CDR2 are MGHRA and YSYEKL.

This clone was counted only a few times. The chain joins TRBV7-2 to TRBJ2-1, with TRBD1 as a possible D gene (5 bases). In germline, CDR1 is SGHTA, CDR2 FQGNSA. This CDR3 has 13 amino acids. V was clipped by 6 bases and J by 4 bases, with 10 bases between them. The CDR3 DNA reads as TGTGCCAGCAGTAAGGACACTTACAATGAGCAGTTCTTC. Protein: CASSKDTYNEQFF.

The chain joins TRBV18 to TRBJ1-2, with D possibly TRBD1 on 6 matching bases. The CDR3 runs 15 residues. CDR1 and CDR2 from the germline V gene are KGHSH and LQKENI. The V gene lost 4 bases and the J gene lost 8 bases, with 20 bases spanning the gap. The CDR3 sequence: CASSQGQTAAGGYTF. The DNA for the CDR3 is TGTGCCAGCTCACAAGGACAGACCGCCGCGGGGGGCTACACCTTC.

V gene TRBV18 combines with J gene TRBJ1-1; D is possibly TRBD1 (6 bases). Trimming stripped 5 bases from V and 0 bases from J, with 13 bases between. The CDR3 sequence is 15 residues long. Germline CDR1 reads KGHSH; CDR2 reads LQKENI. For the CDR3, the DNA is TGTGCCAGCTCAACGACCGGGACACTGAACACTGAAGCTTTCTTT. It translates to CASSTTGTLNTEAFF.